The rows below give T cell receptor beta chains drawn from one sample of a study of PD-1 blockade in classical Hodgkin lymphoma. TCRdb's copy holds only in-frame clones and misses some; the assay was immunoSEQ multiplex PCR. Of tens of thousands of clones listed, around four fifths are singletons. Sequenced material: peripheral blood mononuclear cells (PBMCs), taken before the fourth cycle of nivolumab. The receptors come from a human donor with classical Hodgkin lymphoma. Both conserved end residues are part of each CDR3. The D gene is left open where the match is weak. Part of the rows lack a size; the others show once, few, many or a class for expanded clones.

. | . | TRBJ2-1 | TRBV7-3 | CASSPRGRVHEQFF | TGTGCCAGCAGCCCTCGCGGGCGGGTGCATGAGCAGTTCTTC
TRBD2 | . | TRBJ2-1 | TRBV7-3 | CASSLASGREDEQFF | TGTGCCAGCAGCTTAGCTAGCGGGAGGGAGGATGAGCAGTTCTTC
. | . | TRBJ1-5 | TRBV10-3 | CAISDSADQPQHF | TGTGCCATCAGTGATTCGGCAGATCAGCCCCAGCATTTT
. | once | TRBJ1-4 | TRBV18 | CASSPPKGRSENLFF | TGTGCCAGCTCACCACCCAAGGGCAGGTCTGAAAATCTGTTTTTT
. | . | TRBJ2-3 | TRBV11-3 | CASSLAGGDTDTQYF | TGTGCCAGCAGCTTAGCGGGGGGCGACACAGATACGCAGTATTTT
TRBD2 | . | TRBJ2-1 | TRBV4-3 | CASSQDPLAGGLINEQFF | TGCGCCAGCAGCCAAGATCCACTAGCGGGGGGATTAATCAATGAGCAGTTCTTC
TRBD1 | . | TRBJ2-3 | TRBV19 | CASSVGQQSTDTQYF | TGTGCCAGTAGTGTGGGACAGCAAAGCACAGATACGCAGTATTTT
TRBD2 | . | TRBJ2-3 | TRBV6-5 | CASKSLAGFTDTQYF | TGTGCCAGCAAATCACTAGCGGGGTTCACAGATACGCAGTATTTT
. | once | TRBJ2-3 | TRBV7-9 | CASSLSSGASTDTQYF | TGTGCCAGCAGCTTATCGTCAGGGGCCAGCACAGATACGCAGTATTTT
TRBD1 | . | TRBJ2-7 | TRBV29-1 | CSVRTGGYEQYF | TGCAGCGTACGGACAGGGGGGTACGAGCAGTACTTC
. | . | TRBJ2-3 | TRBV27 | CASRVDSTDTQYF | TGTGCCAGCAGGGTGGACAGCACAGATACGCAGTATTTT
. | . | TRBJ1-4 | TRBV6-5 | CASSPRPATNEKLFF | TGTGCCAGCAGTCCTAGGCCGGCAACTAATGAAAAACTGTTTTTT
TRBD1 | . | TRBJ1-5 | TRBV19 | CASSDRGLGTGFEGNQPQHF | TGTGCCAGTAGTGATAGGGGTTTAGGGACAGGCTTCGAGGGCAATCAGCCCCAGCATTTT
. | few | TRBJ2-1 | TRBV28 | CASTPPGRSSYNEQFF | TGTGCCAGCACTCCCCCGGGCCGAAGCTCCTACAATGAGCAGTTCTTC
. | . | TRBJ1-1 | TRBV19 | CASSMHRLNTEAFF | TGTGCCAGTAGTATGCACAGGCTAAACACTGAAGCTTTCTTT
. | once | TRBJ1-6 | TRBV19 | CASSRTGNSPLHF | TGTGCCAGTAGTCGGACGGGGAATTCACCCCTCCACTTT
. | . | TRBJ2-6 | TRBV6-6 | CASSLKIPTGANVLTF | TGTGCCAGCAGCTTGAAGATACCCACCGGGGCCAACGTCCTGACTTTC
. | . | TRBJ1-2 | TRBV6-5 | CASSYARGPNYGYTF | TGTGCCAGCAGTTACGCCCGCGGCCCTAACTATGGCTACACCTTC
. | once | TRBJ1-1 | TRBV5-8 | CASSLRMNTEAFF | TGTGCCAGCAGCTTGAGGATGAACACTGAAGCTTTCTTT
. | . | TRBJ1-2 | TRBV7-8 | CASSLGQNYGYTF | TGTGCCAGCAGCTTAGGCCAGAACTATGGCTACACCTTC
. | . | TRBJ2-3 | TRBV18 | CASSPGRETDTQYF | TGTGCCAGCTCACCAGGCCGGGAGACAGATACGCAGTATTTT
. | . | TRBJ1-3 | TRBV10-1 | CATGGGQESGNTIYF | TGCGCCACGGGGGGAGGGCAGGAATCTGGAAACACCATATATTTT
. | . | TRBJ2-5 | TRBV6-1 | CASSESGVQETQYF | TGTGCCAGCAGTGAATCGGGGGTCCAAGAGACCCAGTACTTC
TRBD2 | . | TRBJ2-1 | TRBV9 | CASSPQIAGGPYNEQFF | TGTGCCAGCAGCCCCCAGATAGCGGGGGGGCCGTACAATGAGCAGTTCTTC
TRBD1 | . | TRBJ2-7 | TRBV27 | CASSFTTGTGTSYEQYF | TGTGCCAGCAGTTTCACCACGGGGACAGGGACCTCCTACGAGCAGTACTTC
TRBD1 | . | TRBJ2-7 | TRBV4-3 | CASSQGDRDEQYF | TGCGCCAGCAGCCAAGGAGACAGGGACGAGCAGTACTTC
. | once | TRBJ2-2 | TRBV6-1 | CATPWTPNTGELFF | TGTGCCACCCCTTGGACCCCGAACACCGGGGAGCTGTTTTTT
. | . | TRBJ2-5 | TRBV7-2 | CASSPPPVGVETQYF | TGTGCCAGCAGCCCTCCCCCGGTGGGGGTGGAGACCCAGTACTTC
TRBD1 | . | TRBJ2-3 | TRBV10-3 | CAISEGGTGRIDTQYF | TGTGCCATCAGTGAGGGCGGGACAGGCCGTATAGATACGCAGTATTTT
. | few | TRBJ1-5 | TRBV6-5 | CASSYSRTAHQPQHF | TGTGCCAGCAGTTACTCGAGGACCGCTCATCAGCCCCAGCATTTT
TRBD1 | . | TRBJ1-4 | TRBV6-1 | CASSEGTGVHEKLFF | TGTGCCAGCAGTGAAGGGACAGGGGTTCATGAAAAACTGTTTTTT
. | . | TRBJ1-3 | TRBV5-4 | CASSLGSGSGNTIYF | TGTGCCAGCAGCTTGGGTTCAGGGTCTGGAAACACCATATATTTT
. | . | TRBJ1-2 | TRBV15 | CATSRVSRDGYTF | TGTGCCACCAGCAGAGTAAGCCGGGACGGCTACACCTTC
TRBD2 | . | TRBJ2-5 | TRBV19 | CASSRLAGGETQYF | TGTGCCAGTAGTAGACTAGCGGGAGGAGAGACCCAGTACTTC
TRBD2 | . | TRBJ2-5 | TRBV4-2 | CASSQDGRSGGRETQYF | TGTGCCAGCAGCCAAGATGGGCGGAGCGGGGGGCGGGAGACCCAGTACTTC
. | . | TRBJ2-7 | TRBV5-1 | CASSLLYGQGGLQYF | TGCGCCAGCAGCTTGCTTTACGGTCAGGGCGGGTTGCAGTACTTC
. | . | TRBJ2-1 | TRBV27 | CASSPGVSSYNEQFF | TGTGCCAGCAGCCCGGGCGTTAGCTCCTACAATGAGCAGTTCTTC
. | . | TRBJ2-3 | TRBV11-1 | CASSSQGAVSTDTQYF | TGTGCCAGCAGTTCCCAGGGAGCAGTAAGCACAGATACGCAGTATTTT
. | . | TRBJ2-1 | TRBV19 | CASSIGGSYNEQFF | TGTGCCAGTAGTATCGGGGGATCCTACAATGAGCAGTTCTTC
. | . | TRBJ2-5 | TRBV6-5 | CASSSRAGRETQYF | TGTGCCAGCAGCTCGAGGGCAGGGAGGGAGACCCAGTACTTC
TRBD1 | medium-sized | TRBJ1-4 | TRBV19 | CASQWTGDEKLFF | TGTGCCAGTCAGTGGACAGGGGATGAAAAACTGTTTTTT
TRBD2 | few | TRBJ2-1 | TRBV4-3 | CASSQDVLAGNNEQFF | TGCGCCAGCAGCCAAGATGTTCTAGCGGGAAACAATGAGCAGTTCTTC
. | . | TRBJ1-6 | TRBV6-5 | CASSEPSPLHF | TGTGCCAGCAGTGAACCTTCACCCCTCCACTTT
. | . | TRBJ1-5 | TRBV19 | CASSARWGGNQPQHF | TGTGCCAGTAGTGCCCGCTGGGGTGGTAATCAGCCCCAGCATTTT
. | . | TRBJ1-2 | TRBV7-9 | CASSLSGEGGYTF | TGTGCCAGCAGCTTATCAGGGGAAGGAGGCTACACCTTC
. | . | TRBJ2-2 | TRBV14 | CASSLDGKNGELFF | TGTGCCAGCAGCCTTGACGGTAAGAACGGGGAGCTGTTTTTT
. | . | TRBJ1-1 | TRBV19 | CASSIAGGGESTEAFF | TGTGCCAGTAGTATAGCCGGGGGAGGTGAGAGTACTGAAGCTTTCTTT
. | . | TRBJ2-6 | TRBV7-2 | CASSLVHRNPGANVLTF | TGTGCCAGCAGCTTAGTTCACAGAAATCCTGGGGCCAACGTCCTGACTTTC
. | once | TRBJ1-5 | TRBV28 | CASSPQWGYNQPQHF | TGTGCCAGCAGTCCCCAATGGGGTTATAATCAGCCCCAGCATTTT
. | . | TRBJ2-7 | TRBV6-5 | CASSRRGSEQYF | TGTGCCAGCAGCCGTAGGGGGAGCGAGCAGTACTTC
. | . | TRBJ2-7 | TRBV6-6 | CASRVAYEQYF | TGTGCCAGCAGGGTAGCCTACGAGCAGTACTTC
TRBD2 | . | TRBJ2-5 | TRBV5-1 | CASSLVSGGPRETQYF | TGCGCCAGCAGCTTGGTTAGCGGGGGGCCTCGCGAGACCCAGTACTTC
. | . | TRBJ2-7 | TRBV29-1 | CSVVRDSYEQYF | TGCAGCGTTGTTAGGGATTCCTACGAGCAGTACTTC
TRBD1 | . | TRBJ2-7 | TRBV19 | CASSTPGTGAYEQYF | TGTGCCAGTAGTACCCCCGGGACAGGGGCCTACGAGCAGTACTTC
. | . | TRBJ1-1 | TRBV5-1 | CASSVVAHTEAFF | TGCGCCAGCAGCGTCGTCGCACACACTGAAGCTTTCTTT